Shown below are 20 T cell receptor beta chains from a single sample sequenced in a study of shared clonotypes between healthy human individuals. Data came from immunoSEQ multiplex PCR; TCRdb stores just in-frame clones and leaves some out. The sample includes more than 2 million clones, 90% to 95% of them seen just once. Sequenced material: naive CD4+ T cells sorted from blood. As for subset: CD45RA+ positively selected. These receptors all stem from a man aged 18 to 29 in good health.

CDR3 loop: CASTRDLNTGELFF. CDR3 DNA sequence: TGTGCCAGCACCCGTGACTTGAACACCGGGGAGCTGTTTTTT. This chain links TRBV7-2 with TRBJ2-2; no clear D gene. This CDR3 spans 14 amino acids. The V end lost 7 bases, the J end lost 1 base, and 10 bases lay between the germline ends. Germline V gene data show CDR1 as SGHTA and CDR2 as FQGNSA.

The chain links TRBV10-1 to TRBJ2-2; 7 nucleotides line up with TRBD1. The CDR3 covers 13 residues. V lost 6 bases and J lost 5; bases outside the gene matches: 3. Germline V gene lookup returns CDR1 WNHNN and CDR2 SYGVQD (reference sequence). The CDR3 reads CASRSQGTGELFF. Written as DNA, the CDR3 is TGCGCCAGCAGATCACAGGGGACCGGGGAGCTGTTTTTT.

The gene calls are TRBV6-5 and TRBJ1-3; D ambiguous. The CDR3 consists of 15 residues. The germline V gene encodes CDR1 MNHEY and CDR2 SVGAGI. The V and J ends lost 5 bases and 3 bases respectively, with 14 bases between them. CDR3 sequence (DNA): TGTGCCAGCAGTCGCTTAATGGGGAGTGGAAACACCATATATTTT. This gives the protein CASSRLMGSGNTIYF.

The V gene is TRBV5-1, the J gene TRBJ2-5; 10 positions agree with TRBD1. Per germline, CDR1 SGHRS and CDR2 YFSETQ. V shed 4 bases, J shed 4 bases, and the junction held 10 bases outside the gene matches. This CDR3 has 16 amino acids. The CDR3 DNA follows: TGCGCCAGCAGCGCCTTACCGGGACAGGGGTTAGAGACCCAGTACTTC. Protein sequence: CASSALPGQGLETQYF.

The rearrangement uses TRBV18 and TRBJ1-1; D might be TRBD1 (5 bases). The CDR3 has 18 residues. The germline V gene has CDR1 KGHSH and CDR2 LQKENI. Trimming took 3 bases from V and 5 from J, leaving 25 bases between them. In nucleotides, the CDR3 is TGTGCCAGCTCACCGCGACGAACGCCGGGCCCGGGGGAGACTGAAGCTTTCTTT. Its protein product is CASSPRRTPGPGETEAFF.

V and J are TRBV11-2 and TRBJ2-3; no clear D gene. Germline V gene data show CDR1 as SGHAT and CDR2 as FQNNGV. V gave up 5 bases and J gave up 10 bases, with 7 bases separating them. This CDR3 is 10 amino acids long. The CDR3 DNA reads TGTGCCAGCAGCCCATTCCCGCAGTATTTT. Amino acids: CASSPFPQYF.

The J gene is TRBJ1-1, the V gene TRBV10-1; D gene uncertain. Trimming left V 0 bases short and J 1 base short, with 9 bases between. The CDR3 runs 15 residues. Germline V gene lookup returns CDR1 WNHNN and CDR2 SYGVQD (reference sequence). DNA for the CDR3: TGCGCCAGCAGTGAGTCGAAAAAAGCGAACACTGAAGCTTTCTTT. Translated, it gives CASSESKKANTEAFF.

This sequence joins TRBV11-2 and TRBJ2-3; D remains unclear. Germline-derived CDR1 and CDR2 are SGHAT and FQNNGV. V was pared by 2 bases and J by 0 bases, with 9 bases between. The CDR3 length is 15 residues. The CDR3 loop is CASSLFLSSTDTQYF. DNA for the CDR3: TGTGCCAGCAGCTTATTTCTATCTAGCACAGATACGCAGTATTTT.

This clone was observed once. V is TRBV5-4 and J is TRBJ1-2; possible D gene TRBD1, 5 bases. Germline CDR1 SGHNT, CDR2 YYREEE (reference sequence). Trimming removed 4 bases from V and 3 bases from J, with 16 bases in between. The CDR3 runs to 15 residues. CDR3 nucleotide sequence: TGTGCCAGCAGCCCCAGGGACGGGCCGGACTATGGCTACACCTTC. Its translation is CASSPRDGPDYGYTF.

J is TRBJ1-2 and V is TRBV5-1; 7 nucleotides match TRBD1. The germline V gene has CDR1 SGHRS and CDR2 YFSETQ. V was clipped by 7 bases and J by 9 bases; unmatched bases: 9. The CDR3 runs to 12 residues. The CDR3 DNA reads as TGCGCCAGCCTTGGACAGGAACGGAGCTACACCTTC. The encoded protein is CASLGQERSYTF.

CDR3 loop: CASSVQSTRGNTIYF. CDR3 nucleotide sequence: TGTGCCAGCAGTGTTCAGTCCACCCGAGGAAACACCATATATTTT. The rearrangement uses TRBV6-1 and TRBJ1-3, with D hard to call. V was pared by 4 bases and J by 4 bases, with 14 bases between. From germline, CDR1 is MNHNS and CDR2 SASEGT. CDR3 length: 15 amino acids.

The chain's CDR3 is CASSTLDRDHEQYF. The CDR3 DNA follows: TGCGCCAGCAGCACTCTGGACAGGGACCACGAGCAGTACTTC. The chain employs TRBV5-1 and TRBJ2-7, with TRBD1 matching 8 bases. This CDR3 region has 14 residues. Trimming cost V 4 bases and J 5 bases; bases outside gene matches: 8. Germline CDR1 and CDR2: SGHRS and YFSETQ.

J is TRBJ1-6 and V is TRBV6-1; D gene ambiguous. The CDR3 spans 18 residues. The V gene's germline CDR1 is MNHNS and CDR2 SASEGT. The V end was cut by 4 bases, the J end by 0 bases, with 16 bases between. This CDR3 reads CASSAPVVGSSYNSPLHF. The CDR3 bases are TGTGCCAGCAGTGCACCAGTCGTGGGGAGCTCCTATAATTCACCCCTCCACTTT.

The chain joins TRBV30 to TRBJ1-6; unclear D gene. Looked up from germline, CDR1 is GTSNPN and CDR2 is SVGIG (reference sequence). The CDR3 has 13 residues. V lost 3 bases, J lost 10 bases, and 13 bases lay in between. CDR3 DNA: TGTGCCTGGAGCGCCGGCGAGGGATCACCCCTCCACTTT. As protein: CAWSAGEGSPLHF. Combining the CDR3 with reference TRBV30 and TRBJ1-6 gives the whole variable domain SQTIHQWPATLVQPVGSPLSLECTVEGTSNPNLYWYRQAAGRGLQLLFYSVGIGQISSEVPQNLSASRPQDRQFILSSKKLLLSDSGFYLCAWSAGEGSPLHFGNGTRLTVT.

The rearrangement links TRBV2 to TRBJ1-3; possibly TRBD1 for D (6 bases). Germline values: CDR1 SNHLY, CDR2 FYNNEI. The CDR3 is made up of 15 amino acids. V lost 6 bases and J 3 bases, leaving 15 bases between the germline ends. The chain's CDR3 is CASSQIGGVGNTIYF. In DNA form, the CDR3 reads TGTGCCAGCAGCCAAATCGGGGGCGTTGGAAACACCATATATTTT.

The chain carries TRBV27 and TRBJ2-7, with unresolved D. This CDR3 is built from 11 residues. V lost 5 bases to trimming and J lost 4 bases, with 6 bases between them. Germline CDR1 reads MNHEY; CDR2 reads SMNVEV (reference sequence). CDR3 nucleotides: TGTGCCAGCAGTAACCGATACGAGCAGTACTTC. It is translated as CASSNRYEQYF.

The CDR3 DNA is TGCAGCGTTGAAGCGCCGGGACACCGAGAGACCCAGTACTTC. It encodes CSVEAPGHRETQYF. The chain combines TRBV29-1 with TRBJ2-5; perhaps TRBD1 as D (6 bases). V was shortened by 1 base and J by 4 bases, with 13 bases between the two germline ends. The CDR3 is 14 amino acids. Germline lookup yields CDR1 SQVTM and CDR2 ANQGSEA.

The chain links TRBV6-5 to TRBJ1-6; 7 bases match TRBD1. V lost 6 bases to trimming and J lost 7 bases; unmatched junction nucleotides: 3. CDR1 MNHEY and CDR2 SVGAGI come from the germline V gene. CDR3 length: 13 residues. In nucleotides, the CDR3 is TGTGCCAGCAGGAGGGGGCAAAATTCACCCCTCCACTTT. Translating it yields CASRRGQNSPLHF.

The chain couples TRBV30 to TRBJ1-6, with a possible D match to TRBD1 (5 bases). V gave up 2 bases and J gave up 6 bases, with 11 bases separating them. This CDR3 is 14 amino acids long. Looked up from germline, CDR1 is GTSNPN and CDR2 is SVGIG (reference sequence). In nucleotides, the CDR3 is TGTGCCTGGAGTTCCGGGACTAGTAATTCACCCCTCCACTTT. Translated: CAWSSGTSNSPLHF.

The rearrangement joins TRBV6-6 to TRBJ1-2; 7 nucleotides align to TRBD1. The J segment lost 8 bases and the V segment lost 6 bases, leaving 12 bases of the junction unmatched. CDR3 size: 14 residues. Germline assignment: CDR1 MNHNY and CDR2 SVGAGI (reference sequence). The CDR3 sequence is CASRPRDSHWGYTF. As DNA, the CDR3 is TGTGCCAGCAGACCTCGGGACAGCCACTGGGGCTACACCTTC.